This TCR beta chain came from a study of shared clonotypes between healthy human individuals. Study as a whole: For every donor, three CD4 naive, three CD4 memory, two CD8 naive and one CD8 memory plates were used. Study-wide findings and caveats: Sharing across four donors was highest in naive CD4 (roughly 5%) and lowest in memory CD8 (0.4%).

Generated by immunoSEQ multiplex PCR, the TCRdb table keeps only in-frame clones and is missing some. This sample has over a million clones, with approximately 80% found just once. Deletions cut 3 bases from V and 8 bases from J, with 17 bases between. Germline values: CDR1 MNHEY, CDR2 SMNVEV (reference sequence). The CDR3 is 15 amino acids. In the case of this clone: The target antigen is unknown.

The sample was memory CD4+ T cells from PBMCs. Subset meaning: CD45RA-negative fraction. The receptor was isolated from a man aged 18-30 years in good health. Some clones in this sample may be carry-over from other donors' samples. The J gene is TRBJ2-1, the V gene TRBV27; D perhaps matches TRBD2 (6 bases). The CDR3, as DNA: TGTGCCAGCAGTTTCCGGGGGACCCAAGGGGATGAGCAGTTCTTC. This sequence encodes CASSFRGTQGDEQFF.